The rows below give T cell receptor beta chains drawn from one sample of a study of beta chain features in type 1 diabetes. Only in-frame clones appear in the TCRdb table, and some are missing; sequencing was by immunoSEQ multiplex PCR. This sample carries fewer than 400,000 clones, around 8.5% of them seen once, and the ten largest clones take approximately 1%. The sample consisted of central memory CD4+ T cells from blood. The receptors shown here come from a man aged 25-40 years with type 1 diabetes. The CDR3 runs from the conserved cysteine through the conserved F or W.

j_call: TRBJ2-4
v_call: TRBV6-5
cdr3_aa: CASRRGIGQGKYF

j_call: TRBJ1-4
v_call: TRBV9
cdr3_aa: CASSGTGLVEKLFF

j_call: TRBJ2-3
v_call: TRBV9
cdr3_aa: CASSVGVAGGRDTQYF

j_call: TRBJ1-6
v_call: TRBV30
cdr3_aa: CAWSFRTGYNSPLHF

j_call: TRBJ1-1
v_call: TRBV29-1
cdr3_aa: CSGKPDSNPFTEAFF

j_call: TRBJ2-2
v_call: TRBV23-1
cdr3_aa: CASSQELCPENLRGFSGELFF

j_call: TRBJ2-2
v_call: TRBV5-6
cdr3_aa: CASTRTAASLSNTGELFF

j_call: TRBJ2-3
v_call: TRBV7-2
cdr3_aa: CASRPNSGGAPTQYF

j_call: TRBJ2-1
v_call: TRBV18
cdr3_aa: CASSSGTSGGGEQFF

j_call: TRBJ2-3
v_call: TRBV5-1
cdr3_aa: CASSDGPSTDTQYF

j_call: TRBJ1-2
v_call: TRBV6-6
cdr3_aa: CASSYNRGINYGYTF

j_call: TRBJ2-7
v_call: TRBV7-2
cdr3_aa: CASSTTGTPYEQYF

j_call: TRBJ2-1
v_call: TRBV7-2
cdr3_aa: CASSLQLAGDNEQFF

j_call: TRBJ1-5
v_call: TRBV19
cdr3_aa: CASSSPLGSGNQPQHF

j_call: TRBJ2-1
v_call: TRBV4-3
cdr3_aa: CASSQDHGGINEQFF

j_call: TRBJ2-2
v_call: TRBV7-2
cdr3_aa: CASSLGAGELFF

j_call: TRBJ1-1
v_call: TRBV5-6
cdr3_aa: CASSPPLRGTEAFF

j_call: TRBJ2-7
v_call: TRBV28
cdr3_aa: CATTPQESFYEQYF

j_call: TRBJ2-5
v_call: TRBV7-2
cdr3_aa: CASSRTSGGQETQYF

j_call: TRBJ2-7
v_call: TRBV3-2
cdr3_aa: CASGREQYF

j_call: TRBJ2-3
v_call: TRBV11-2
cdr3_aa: CASSLGQTQIVTDTQYF

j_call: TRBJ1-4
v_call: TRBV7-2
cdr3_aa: CASSLARRKNEKLFF

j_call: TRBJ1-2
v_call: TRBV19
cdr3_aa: CASRQGDGGYTF

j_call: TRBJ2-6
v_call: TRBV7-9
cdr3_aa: CASSLGVSGANVLTF

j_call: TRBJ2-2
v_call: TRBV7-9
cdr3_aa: CASSRVGRDTGELFF

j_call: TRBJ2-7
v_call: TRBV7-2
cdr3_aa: CASSSGQKLIEQYF

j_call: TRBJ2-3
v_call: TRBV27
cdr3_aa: CASRLAGYTDTQYF

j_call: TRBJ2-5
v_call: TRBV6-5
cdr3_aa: CASSFGGGPQETQYF

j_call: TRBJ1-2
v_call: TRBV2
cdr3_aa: CARAGQGIKGYTF

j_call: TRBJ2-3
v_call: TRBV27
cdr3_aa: CASSFRGQSTQYF

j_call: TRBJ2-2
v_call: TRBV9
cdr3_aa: CASSALHLMGPGELFF

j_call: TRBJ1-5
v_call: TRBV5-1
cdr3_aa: CASSLDANNQPQHF

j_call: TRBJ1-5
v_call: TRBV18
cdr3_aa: CASSPRIGGRDSVQPQHF

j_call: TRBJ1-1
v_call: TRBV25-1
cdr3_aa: CASSEAREYFEAFF

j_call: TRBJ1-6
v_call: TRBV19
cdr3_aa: CASTSTRADYNSPLHF

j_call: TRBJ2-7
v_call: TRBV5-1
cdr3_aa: CASSGSLAGGLPEQYF

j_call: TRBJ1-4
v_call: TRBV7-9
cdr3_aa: CASSFGQENEKLFF

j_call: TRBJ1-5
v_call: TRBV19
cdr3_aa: CASMFLPSGTGEQPQHF

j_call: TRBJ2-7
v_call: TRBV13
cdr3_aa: CASSLMQVHEQYF

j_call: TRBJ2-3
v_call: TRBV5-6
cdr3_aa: CASSSTQDTQYF

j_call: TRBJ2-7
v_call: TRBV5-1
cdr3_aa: CASSLDVGGAYEQYF

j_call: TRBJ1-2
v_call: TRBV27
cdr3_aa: CASSFRGAYGYTF

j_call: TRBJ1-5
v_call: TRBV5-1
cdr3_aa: CASSRTGGEDQPQHF

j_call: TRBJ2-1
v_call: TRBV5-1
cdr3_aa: CASSAQAGGSYNEQFF

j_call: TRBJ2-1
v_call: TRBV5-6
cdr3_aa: CASSLEGQGYNEQFF

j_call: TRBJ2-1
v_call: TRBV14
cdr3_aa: CASSQETDREQFF

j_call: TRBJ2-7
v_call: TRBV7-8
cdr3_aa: CASSSSQGDLLDEQYF

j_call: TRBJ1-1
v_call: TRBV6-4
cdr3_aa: CASSEGVGTEAFF

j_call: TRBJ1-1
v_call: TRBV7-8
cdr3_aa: CASSLVGRGINTEAFF

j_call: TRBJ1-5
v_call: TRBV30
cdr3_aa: CAWDRGPGQPQHF

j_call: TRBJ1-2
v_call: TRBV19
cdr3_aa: CASRPNGGGNYGYTF

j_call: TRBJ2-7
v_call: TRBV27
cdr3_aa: CASHEGYEQYF

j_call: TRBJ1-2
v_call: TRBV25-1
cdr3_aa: CASSEWLGDYGYTF